These T cell receptor beta chains were read from a single sample in a study of cytomegalovirus exposure and HLA in healthy donors. Some clones are missing from TCRdb's copy, which holds only in-frame ones; the method was immunoSEQ multiplex PCR. Of about 150,000 clones in the sample, around 10% were seen once. The sequencing sample was made of PBMCs. All receptors come from a woman between 35 and 50 years old in good health and CMV-seropositive. Each CDR3 is given with its conserved first and last residue. D genes are given only for firm matches. Clone size is not always given. Where it is, it says once, few, many or a class for expanded clones.

j_call clone_size d_call v_call cdr3_aa cdr3_nt
TRBJ2-1 few TRBD1 TRBV15 CATSRGDRKYNEQFF TGTGCCACCAGCAGAGGGGACAGAAAGTACAATGAGCAGTTCTTC
TRBJ2-1 once TRBD2 TRBV11-3 CASSSRLAGAYNEQFF TGTGCCAGCAGCTCTAGACTAGCGGGGGCCTACAATGAGCAGTTCTTC
TRBJ1-6 few . TRBV7-6 CASSPAYSRGSPLHF TGTGCCAGCAGCCCCGCGTACAGCAGGGGTTCACCCCTCCACTTT
TRBJ1-4 few . TRBV7-2 CASSSPREKLFF TGTGCCAGCAGCTCCCCTCGGGAAAAACTGTTTTTT
TRBJ1-2 . . TRBV19 CASTTTALYGYTF TGTGCCAGTACTACGACAGCCCTCTATGGCTACACCTTC
TRBJ1-2 . . TRBV25-1 CASSATSHGYTF TGTGCCAGCAGTGCCACATCCCATGGCTACACCTTC
TRBJ1-1 . TRBD1 TRBV29-1 CSVEDDGQGLEAFF TGCAGCGTTGAAGATGATGGACAGGGGCTTGAAGCTTTCTTT
TRBJ2-3 few . TRBV4-3 CASSQEASGTTDTQYF TGCGCCAGCAGCCAAGAAGCAAGCGGTACCACAGATACGCAGTATTTT
TRBJ2-7 few . TRBV9 CATPYGSSYEQYF TGTGCCACACCCTACGGGAGCTCCTACGAGCAGTACTTC
TRBJ1-5 few TRBD1 TRBV18 CASSPRTGYDQPQHF TGTGCCAGCTCGCCCCGGACAGGGTATGATCAGCCCCAGCATTTT
TRBJ2-5 . TRBD2 TRBV4-1 CASRPGLAGGLENQYF TGCGCCAGCAGGCCGGGACTAGCGGGGGGGCTGGAGAACCAGTACTTC
TRBJ2-7 few TRBD1 TRBV6-1 CASSLRGITYEQYF TGTGCCAGCAGCCTCAGGGGGATAACCTACGAGCAGTACTTC
TRBJ1-2 few . TRBV7-2 CASSLPVSDGYTF TGTGCCAGCAGTCTCCCCGTATCGGATGGCTACACCTTC
TRBJ2-3 few TRBD2 TRBV5-5 CASSLNSGGDYTDTQYF TGTGCCAGCAGCTTGAATAGCGGGGGGGACTACACAGATACGCAGTATTTT
TRBJ1-4 . . TRBV6-5 CASSYSGSEKLFF TGTGCCAGCAGTTACTCCGGGTCTGAAAAACTGTTTTTT
TRBJ2-4 . TRBD1 TRBV27 CATADRAQNIQYF TGTGCCACAGCCGACAGGGCCCAAAACATTCAGTACTTC
TRBJ2-2 few TRBD2 TRBV29-1 CSVDGRTGELFF TGCAGCGTTGACGGGAGGACCGGGGAGCTGTTTTTT
TRBJ1-2 . TRBD1 TRBV2 CASREQGPTHGYTF TGTGCCAGCAGGGAACAGGGGCCTACTCATGGCTACACCTTC
TRBJ2-1 few TRBD1 TRBV18 CASSPKDRGQYEQFF TGTGCCAGCTCACCAAAGGACAGGGGGCAATATGAGCAGTTCTTC
TRBJ1-3 . TRBD1 TRBV9 CASSPQGQGYSGNTIYF TGTGCCAGCAGCCCTCAAGGACAGGGTTACTCTGGAAACACCATATATTTT
TRBJ1-6 few . TRBV5-1 CASSLTGINSPLHF TGCGCCAGCAGCTTGACAGGGATTAATTCACCCCTCCACTTT
TRBJ1-3 few . TRBV9 CASSVDQVVDTIYF TGTGCCAGCAGCGTAGACCAGGTCGTAGACACCATATATTTT
TRBJ1-4 . . TRBV23-1 CASSHLGSYEKLFF TGCGCCAGCAGTCACCTCGGGTCTTATGAAAAACTGTTTTTT
TRBJ1-4 few . TRBV9 CASSLSGGGNEKLFF TGTGCCAGCAGCCTCTCGGGGGGCGGTAATGAAAAACTGTTTTTT
TRBJ1-2 few . TRBV6-5 CASREGVGYTF TGTGCCAGCAGAGAGGGGGTTGGCTACACCTTC
TRBJ1-1 few TRBD1 TRBV10-2 CASSESGTGMNTEAFF TGCGCCAGCAGTGAGTCGGGGACAGGCATGAACACTGAAGCTTTCTTT
TRBJ2-1 . TRBD1 TRBV6-1 CASSEVRQGRHEQFF TGTGCCAGCAGTGAAGTAAGACAGGGTAGGCATGAGCAGTTCTTC
TRBJ2-5 few TRBD2 TRBV7-6 CASSLGASGGRETQYF TGTGCCAGCAGCTTAGGGGCGAGCGGGGGTCGGGAGACCCAGTACTTC
TRBJ2-2 few TRBD2 TRBV5-1 CASSPHSGGTPNTGELFF TGCGCCAGCAGCCCCCATAGCGGGGGGACTCCGAACACCGGGGAGCTGTTTTTT
TRBJ2-7 . TRBD1 TRBV6-1 CASSEGPWDRVTF TGTGCCAGCAGTGAAGGCCCCTGGGACAGAGTAACCTTC
TRBJ2-2 . TRBD2 TRBV4-2 CASSQDGGGVNTGELFF TGTGCCAGCAGCCAAGATGGGGGGGGAGTCAACACCGGGGAGCTGTTTTTT
TRBJ1-1 few . TRBV10-3 CAISGDWAAFF TGTGCCATCAGCGGGGACTGGGCGGCTTTCTTT
TRBJ2-1 few TRBD1 TRBV7-9 CASSQTGVRSYNEQFF TGTGCCAGCAGTCAGACAGGGGTTAGGTCCTACAATGAGCAGTTCTTC
TRBJ1-2 few . TRBV2 CASSREAGVDGYTF TGTGCCAGCAGTAGGGAGGCGGGGGTTGATGGCTACACCTTC
TRBJ1-2 . . TRBV23-1 CASSQTNRERWYGYTF TGCGCCAGCAGTCAGACGAACAGGGAGAGGTGGTATGGCTACACCTTC
TRBJ2-1 . TRBD2 TRBV5-1 CASSPYGRGLAGRNEQFF TGCGCCAGCAGCCCTTACGGGAGGGGACTAGCGGGGCGCAATGAGCAGTTCTTC
TRBJ2-1 few TRBD2 TRBV29-1 CSVSPGTSRGEQFF TGCAGCGTGAGCCCTGGGACTAGCCGCGGTGAGCAGTTCTTC
TRBJ2-7 . . TRBV6-5 CASSSGGTAREQYF TGTGCCAGCAGTTCTGGGGGGACGGCCCGGGAGCAGTACTTC
TRBJ1-5 few . TRBV6-1 CASSEGSGGNQPQHF TGTGCCAGCAGTGAGGGATCAGGGGGCAATCAGCCCCAGCATTTT
TRBJ2-5 few TRBD2 TRBV15 CATSRGLAGGPKETQYF TGTGCCACCAGCAGAGGACTAGCGGGGGGACCGAAAGAGACCCAGTACTTC
TRBJ1-2 . . TRBV9 CASSARQDTYGYTF TGTGCCAGCAGCGCGCGCCAGGACACCTATGGCTACACCTTC
TRBJ1-2 few . TRBV5-1 CASSAVGGAYGYTF TGCGCCAGCAGCGCCGTGGGGGGAGCCTATGGCTACACCTTC
TRBJ1-6 few . TRBV5-6 CASSGTGYISPLHF TGTGCCAGCAGTGGTACAGGTTATATCTCACCCCTCCACTTT
TRBJ1-2 . . TRBV15 CATSYFTGNYGYTF TGTGCCACCAGCTACTTTACAGGGAACTATGGCTACACCTTC
TRBJ2-2 few . TRBV27 CASSYGEGKNGELFF TGTGCCAGCAGTTACGGGGAAGGGAAGAACGGGGAGCTGTTTTTT
TRBJ2-7 . . TRBV15 CATLRTVPPYEQYF TGTGCCACCCTGAGGACAGTACCCCCATACGAGCAGTACTTC
TRBJ1-5 . . TRBV10-3 CAIGGTIGQPQHF TGTGCCATCGGGGGGACGATCGGTCAGCCCCAGCATTTT
TRBJ2-1 . TRBD1 TRBV9 CASSVGSQGAANEQFF TGTGCCAGCAGCGTAGGCAGCCAGGGGGCGGCCAATGAGCAGTTCTTC
TRBJ2-6 few . TRBV12-5 CASGLTGQLSGANVLTF TGTGCTAGTGGTTTGACTGGACAGTTATCTGGGGCCAACGTCCTGACTTTC
TRBJ2-1 . TRBD2 TRBV7-9 CASSPRASGPYNEQFF TGTGCCAGCAGCCCCCGGGCTAGCGGGCCCTACAATGAGCAGTTCTTC
TRBJ1-2 . . TRBV7-6 CASSLLTGYGYTF TGTGCCAGCAGCTTACTAACAGGCTATGGCTACACCTTC
TRBJ2-1 few TRBD2 TRBV29-1 CSARTSGAYNEQFF TGCAGCGCCCGGACTAGCGGGGCGTACAATGAGCAGTTCTTC
TRBJ2-3 . . TRBV2 CASSDTTGADTQYF TGTGCCAGCAGTGATACAACCGGGGCAGATACGCAGTATTTT
TRBJ1-3 . TRBD1 TRBV6-6 CASRQGSSGNTIYF TGTGCCAGCAGACAGGGGAGCTCTGGAAACACCATATATTTT
TRBJ1-1 few . TRBV11-2 CASSARGRTEAFF TGTGCCAGCAGCGCCAGGGGTCGGACTGAAGCTTTCTTT